A single TCR beta chain is shown here with its context. No antigen is known for it. The data stem from a study of response to subunit inactivated influenza vaccine. Points from the study as a whole: Each seasonal influenza vaccination, the authors suggested, recruits few new T cells.

The CDR3 is 13 amino acids. Germline CDR1 reads SGHRS; CDR2 reads YFSETQ. The ends were cut back, 0 bases at V and 5 bases at J, with 7 bases in the middle. MiXCR was run by TCRdb on the RT-PCR reads, yielding one entry per CDR3 protein. Of hundreds of thousands of distinct CDR3 sequences listed, roughly 27% were seen once; the top ten hold approximately 2%. V is TRBV5-1 and J is TRBJ2-3; D ambiguous. The receptor was derived from a man aged 50-60 years who received an inactivated influenza vaccine. Sequences were derived from CD4+ T cells sorted from PBMCs, sampled about 5 days after vaccination. CDR3: CASSLVQVDTQYF. CDR3 nucleotide sequence: TGCGCCAGCAGCTTGGTCCAGGTAGATACGCAGTATTTT.